Following are 30 T cell receptor beta chains from one sample sequenced in a study of siplizumab effects on memory and regulatory T cells. The method was immunoSEQ multiplex PCR; TCRdb's version includes in-frame clones alone and lacks a portion of them. The sample lists about 100,000 clones, 91% seen once, with around 0.15% in the top ten. Input material: CD4+ T cells sorted from blood. The origin of the receptors is a human donor in good health.

This clone was counted between two and nine times. The V call is TRBV9, the J call TRBJ1-6; 7 bases agree with TRBD1. Trimming at V came to 4 bases and at J to 7 bases, leaving 5 bases not matched to a gene. The germline gives CDR1 SGDLS, CDR2 YYNGEE. The CDR3 extends over 14 amino acids. CDR3 protein: CASSFTGVNSPLHF. The DNA for the CDR3 is TGTGCCAGCAGCTTTACAGGGGTCAATTCACCCCTCCACTTT. Full variable domain (rest looked up from reference TRBV9 and TRBJ1-6): DSGVTQTPKHLITATGQRVTLRCSPRSGDLSVYWYQQSLDQGLQFLIQYYNGEERAKGNILERFSAQQFPDLHSELNLSSLELGDSALYFCASSFTGVNSPLHFGNGTRLTVT.

The chain joins TRBV18 to TRBJ1-2; 8 bases match TRBD1. This CDR3 is 15 amino acids long. V gave up 3 bases and J gave up 8 bases; unmatched junction bases: 11. Germline V CDR1 and CDR2: KGHSH, LQKENI. The DNA for the CDR3 is TGTGCCAGCTCACCCGACAGGGGATTATTCGGCGGCTACACCTTC. This sequence encodes CASSPDRGLFGGYTF.

This clone was counted a few times. V is TRBV5-5 and J is TRBJ2-2; D remains unclear. CDR1 and CDR2 from the germline V gene are SGHKS and YYEKEE (reference sequence). The CDR3 spans 14 residues. V shed 4 bases and J shed 4 bases, with 11 bases lying between them. The CDR3 DNA is TGTGCCAGCAGCCCGCGGACGGTCACCGGGGAGCTGTTTTTT. This translates into CASSPRTVTGELFF. Together with reference TRBV5-5 and TRBJ2-2, the CDR3 gives the full variable domain: DAGVTQSPTHLIKTRGQQVTLRCSPISGHKSVSWYQQVLGQGPQFIFQYYEKEERGRGNFPDRFSARQFPNYSSELNVNALLLGDSALYLCASSPRTVTGELFFGEGSRLTVL.

The gene calls are TRBV9 and TRBJ2-5; D remains ambiguous. Looked up from germline, CDR1 is SGDLS and CDR2 is YYNGEE. This CDR3 is 15 amino acids long. Trimming took 0 bases from V and 4 from J, leaving 13 bases between them. Written as DNA, the CDR3 is TGTGCCAGCAGCGTAGACCCGGGCGCAGGAGAGACCCAGTACTTC. It codes for CASSVDPGAGETQYF.

The rearrangement joins TRBV7-2 to TRBJ2-3; the D gene is possibly TRBD1 (6 bases). In germline, CDR1 is SGHTA, CDR2 FQGNSA. CDR3 length equals 14 residues. V was clipped by 4 bases and J by 3 bases, with 11 bases between them. CDR3 DNA sequence: TGTGCCAGCAGCTCGAGGGGGATTACAGATACGCAGTATTTT. This codes for CASSSRGITDTQYF.

This sequence joins TRBV4-1 and TRBJ2-1; 9 bases are a match to TRBD2. Germline V gene lookup returns CDR1 MGHRA and CDR2 YSYEKL. After removal of 1 base from V and 8 bases from J, the junction contained 9 bases not matched to a gene. The CDR3 is 16 residues long. CDR3 DNA: TGCGCCAGCAGCCAAGGAACGACTAGCGGACTCGATGAGCAGTTCTTC. Translating it yields CASSQGTTSGLDEQFF.

The table lists this clone with a count of one. The rearrangement joins TRBV7-9 to TRBJ1-1; D is undetermined. The V end was cut by 1 base, the J end by 7 bases, with 7 bases between. The germline V gene has CDR1 SEHNR and CDR2 FQNEAQ (reference sequence). The CDR3 totals 12 residues. The CDR3 loop reads CASSLDGDEAFF. The DNA of the CDR3 is TGTGCCAGCAGCTTAGACGGGGATGAAGCTTTCTTT.

This chain links TRBV11-2 with TRBJ1-2, with D tentatively TRBD1 (6 bases). There are 13 residues in the CDR3. With 0 bases removed from V and 7 bases from J, the gap between germline ends came to 9 bases. The germline V gene encodes CDR1 SGHAT and CDR2 FQNNGV. CDR3 nucleotide sequence: TGTGCCAGCAGCTTAGAGGGGGCTGGTGGCTACACCTTC. Translation gives CASSLEGAGGYTF.

The chain links TRBV7-2 to TRBJ2-7, with D unresolved. The CDR3 is 16 amino acids. Germline-derived CDR1 and CDR2 are SGHTA and FQGNSA. V was clipped by 5 bases and J by 2 bases, with 19 bases between them. This CDR3 is CASSRPMSATTYEQYF. DNA of the CDR3: TGTGCCAGCAGCAGACCTATGTCGGCTACCACCTACGAGCAGTACTTC.

This clone was found once. The V call is TRBV5-1, the J call TRBJ2-2; 10 nucleotides line up with TRBD2. The V gene end was trimmed by 2 bases and the J gene end by 5 bases; junction bases not matched to a gene: 3. The CDR3 has 15 residues. Germline-derived CDR1 and CDR2 are SGHRS and YFSETQ. CDR3 nucleotide sequence: TGCGCCAGCAGCTTCCTAGCGGGGGAAACCGGGGAGCTGTTTTTT. Translated, it gives CASSFLAGETGELFF.

V gene TRBV27 combines with J gene TRBJ1-5; 8 nucleotides line up with TRBD1. The CDR3 is 15 residues long. V was clipped by 6 bases and J by 4 bases; unmatched bases: 8. The germline gives CDR1 MNHEY, CDR2 SMNVEV (reference sequence). The CDR3 is CASRPDRGGNQPQHF. As DNA, the CDR3 is TGTGCCAGCAGACCCGACAGGGGAGGTAATCAGCCCCAGCATTTT.

The V gene is TRBV28, the J gene TRBJ2-2; D may be TRBD2 (7 bases). CDR1 is MDHEN and CDR2 is SYDVKM in the germline V gene. Trimming pared 3 bases from V and 6 bases from J, leaving 11 bases between. There are 14 residues in the CDR3. The CDR3, as DNA: TGTGCCAGCAGTTTGGAAGGGGGGGCCGGGGAGCTGTTTTTT. The encoded protein is CASSLEGGAGELFF.

The CDR3 region has the DNA TGTGCCAGCTCACCGTCTGGCGGGGGACTCCAAGGAGAGACCCAGTACTTC. It specifies CASSPSGGGLQGETQYF. The gene calls are TRBV18 and TRBJ2-5; 7 bases fit TRBD2. Germline lookup yields CDR1 KGHSH and CDR2 LQKENI. The ends lost 3 bases at V and 4 bases at J; junction bases unmatched: 14. This CDR3 spans 17 amino acids.

DNA for the CDR3: TGCGCCAGCAGCCTTGGGACAGGGGGCGTGGGCCAAGAGACCCAGTACTTC. It yields the protein CASSLGTGGVGQETQYF. V gene TRBV5-1 combines with J gene TRBJ2-5, with 12 nucleotides matching TRBD1. This CDR3 has 17 residues. The V gene's germline CDR1 is SGHRS and CDR2 YFSETQ. V lost 4 bases, J lost 1 base, and 8 bases stayed unmatched.

The rearrangement joins TRBV6-1 to TRBJ1-5, with D hard to call. Germline CDR1 MNHNS, CDR2 SASEGT. Trimming pared 5 bases from V and 0 bases from J, leaving 11 bases between. The CDR3 has 15 amino acids. The DNA for the CDR3 is TGTGCCAGCAGTAAGGACCTTTATAGCAATCAGCCCCAGCATTTT. Translated: CASSKDLYSNQPQHF.

The chain combines TRBV7-2 with TRBJ2-7, with 10 bases lining up with TRBD2. The length of the CDR3 is 14 residues. Losses at the gene ends were 6 bases for V and 0 bases for J; bases not matched to a gene: 2. Germline CDR1 is SGHTA and CDR2 is FQGNSA. The CDR3 here is CASSSGGSSYEQYF. The CDR3 nucleotides read TGTGCCAGCAGTAGCGGGGGGAGCTCCTACGAGCAGTACTTC.

The CDR3 sequence: CASSYSPGNTEAFF. The CDR3 DNA reads as TGTGCCAGCAGTTACTCCCCGGGGAACACTGAAGCTTTCTTT. This chain connects TRBV6-6 to TRBJ1-1, with D unclear. The CDR3 runs 14 residues. With 0 bases removed from V and 1 base from J, the gap between germline ends came to 6 bases. The germline V gene has CDR1 MNHNY and CDR2 SVGAGI (reference sequence).

This clone was observed a single time. The chain is built from TRBV2 and TRBJ1-6; D might be TRBD1 (5 bases). The CDR3 sequence is 15 residues long. Trimming took off 7 bases at V and 7 bases at J, with 17 bases between the two ends. CDR1 is SNHLY and CDR2 is FYNNEI in the germline V gene. Here the CDR3 DNA reads TGTGCCAGCACCGCCGGGGCTGGGAGGAATTCACCCCTCCACTTT. It is translated as CASTAGAGRNSPLHF.

As for this clone: Different DNA sequences within this sample yield the same CDR3. The V and J genes are TRBV9 and TRBJ1-4, with 9 bases aligning to TRBD1. Unmatched junction bases numbered 3, after V lost 3 bases and J lost 0 bases. CDR1 and CDR2 from the germline V gene are SGDLS and YYNGEE. This CDR3 region has 16 residues. CDR3 nucleotides: TGTGCCAGCAGCGCACGACAGGGGGCAACTAATGAAAAACTGTTTTTT. It translates to CASSARQGATNEKLFF.

This clone was counted only a few times. The rearrangement uses TRBV30 and TRBJ1-2; weak D call: TRBD1 (6 bases). This CDR3 has 14 residues. V dropped 4 bases and J dropped 2 bases, with 14 bases sitting between them. The germline CDR1 and CDR2 sequences are GTSNPN and SVGIG (reference sequence). CDR3 in amino acids: CAWIRGTANYGYTF. CDR3 coding DNA: TGTGCCTGGATCAGGGGAACAGCAAACTATGGCTACACCTTC. The entire variable domain, with the rest obtained from reference TRBV30 and TRBJ1-2, is as follows: SQTIHQWPATLVQPVGSPLSLECTVEGTSNPNLYWYRQAAGRGLQLLFYSVGIGQISSEVPQNLSASRPQDRQFILSSKKLLLSDSGFYLCAWIRGTANYGYTFGSGTRLTVV.

This clone was seen once. V is TRBV5-1 and J is TRBJ2-4; no reliable D call. V was pared by 4 bases and J by 4 bases, with 12 bases between. The CDR3 runs to 14 residues. Germline V gene sequence: CDR1 SGHRS, CDR2 YFSETQ. The CDR3 sequence is CASSEPRQKNIQYF. The DNA for the CDR3 is TGCGCCAGCAGCGAACCTCGCCAGAAAAACATTCAGTACTTC. Variable domain in full (rest from reference TRBV5-1 and TRBJ2-4): KAGVTQTPRYLIKTRGQQVTLSCSPISGHRSVSWYQQTPGQGLQFLFEYFSETQRNKGNFPGRFSGRQFSNSRSEMNVSTLELGDSALYLCASSEPRQKNIQYFGAGTRLSVL.

The CDR3 protein is CAISGRQGEQYF. The CDR3 coding sequence is TGTGCCATCAGTGGTCGGCAAGGGGAGCAGTACTTC. The gene calls are TRBV10-3 and TRBJ2-7; D gene uncertain. The CDR3 is 12 residues long. Trimming stripped 4 bases from V and 7 bases from J, with 11 bases between. Germline V gives CDR1 ENHRY, CDR2 SYGVKD.

This clone was detected only a few times. The CDR3 nucleotides read TGCACCAGCAGCCAAGATCGTGTGGCTGAAGCTTTCTTT. Its translation is CTSSQDRVAEAFF. The rearrangement uses TRBV1 and TRBJ1-1. TRBV1 is a pseudogene. The CDR3 runs 13 residues.

The V call is TRBV7-2, the J call TRBJ1-2, with 7 nucleotides matching TRBD1. Trimming at V came to 4 bases and at J to 2 bases, leaving 4 bases not matched to a gene. Per germline, CDR1 SGHTA and CDR2 FQGNSA. The CDR3 is 14 residues long. The CDR3 loop is CASSWGQLNYGYTF. CDR3 nucleotide sequence: TGTGCCAGCAGCTGGGGACAGTTGAACTATGGCTACACCTTC.

J is TRBJ2-7 and V is TRBV5-6; tentatively, D is TRBD2 (5 bases). The germline CDR1 and CDR2 sequences are SGHDT and YYEEEE. V lost 1 base to trimming and J lost 4 bases, with 12 bases between them. This CDR3 is built from 14 residues. The CDR3 bases are TGTGCCAGCAGCTTGTTGAGGGCTGGTTACGAGCAGTACTTC. Translating gives CASSLLRAGYEQYF.

The chain recombines TRBV2 with TRBJ2-5; 9 bases are shared with TRBD2. The V gene end was trimmed by 2 bases and the J gene end by 5 bases; junction bases not matched to a gene: 9. The CDR3 loop spans 16 amino acids. CDR1 and CDR2 (germline): SNHLY, FYNNEI. The CDR3 loop reads CASSESGGSLEETQYF. DNA of the CDR3: TGTGCCAGCAGTGAAAGCGGGGGGAGCCTGGAGGAGACCCAGTACTTC.

The chain recombines TRBV4-1 with TRBJ2-5, with D perhaps TRBD1 (5 bases). Germline V CDR1 and CDR2: MGHRA, YSYEKL. The CDR3 loop spans 14 amino acids. V dropped 1 base and J dropped 3 bases, with 9 bases sitting between them. The CDR3 loop reads CASSQVDRKETQYF. The CDR3 DNA is TGCGCCAGCAGCCAAGTTGACAGAAAAGAGACCCAGTACTTC.

The chain couples TRBV10-3 to TRBJ1-6; a possible D gene is TRBD1 (6 bases). CDR3 length: 13 amino acids. V lost 3 bases to trimming and J lost 9 bases, with 9 bases between them. CDR1 is ENHRY and CDR2 is SYGVKD in the germline V gene. DNA of the CDR3: TGTGCCATCAGTGACGACAGGTCTTCACCCCTCCACTTT. The encoded protein is CAISDDRSSPLHF.

This clone has more than one count but fewer than ten. V gene TRBV7-8 combines with J gene TRBJ1-1; D is uncertain. This CDR3 contains 13 residues. Germline V CDR1 and CDR2: SGHVS, FQNEAQ. V dropped 1 base and J dropped 1 base, with 4 bases sitting between them. CDR3: CASSLGENTEAFF. The DNA for the CDR3 is TGTGCCAGCAGCTTAGGAGAGAACACTGAAGCTTTCTTT. Variable domain in full (rest from reference TRBV7-8 and TRBJ1-1): GAGVSQSPRYKVAKRGQDVALRCDPISGHVSLFWYQQALGQGPEFLTYFQNEAQLDKSGLPSDRFFAERPEGSVSTLKIQRTQQEDSAVYLCASSLGENTEAFFGQGTRLTVV.

This clone was seen repeatedly, ten times or more. The chain uses TRBV29-1 and TRBJ2-2, with D uncertain. Germline-derived CDR1 and CDR2 are SQVTM and ANQGSEA. This CDR3 has 11 residues. V gave up 6 bases and J gave up 6 bases, with 8 bases separating them. The CDR3: CSVTLSGELFF. CDR3 in DNA: TGCAGCGTAACCTTGTCCGGGGAGCTGTTTTTT.